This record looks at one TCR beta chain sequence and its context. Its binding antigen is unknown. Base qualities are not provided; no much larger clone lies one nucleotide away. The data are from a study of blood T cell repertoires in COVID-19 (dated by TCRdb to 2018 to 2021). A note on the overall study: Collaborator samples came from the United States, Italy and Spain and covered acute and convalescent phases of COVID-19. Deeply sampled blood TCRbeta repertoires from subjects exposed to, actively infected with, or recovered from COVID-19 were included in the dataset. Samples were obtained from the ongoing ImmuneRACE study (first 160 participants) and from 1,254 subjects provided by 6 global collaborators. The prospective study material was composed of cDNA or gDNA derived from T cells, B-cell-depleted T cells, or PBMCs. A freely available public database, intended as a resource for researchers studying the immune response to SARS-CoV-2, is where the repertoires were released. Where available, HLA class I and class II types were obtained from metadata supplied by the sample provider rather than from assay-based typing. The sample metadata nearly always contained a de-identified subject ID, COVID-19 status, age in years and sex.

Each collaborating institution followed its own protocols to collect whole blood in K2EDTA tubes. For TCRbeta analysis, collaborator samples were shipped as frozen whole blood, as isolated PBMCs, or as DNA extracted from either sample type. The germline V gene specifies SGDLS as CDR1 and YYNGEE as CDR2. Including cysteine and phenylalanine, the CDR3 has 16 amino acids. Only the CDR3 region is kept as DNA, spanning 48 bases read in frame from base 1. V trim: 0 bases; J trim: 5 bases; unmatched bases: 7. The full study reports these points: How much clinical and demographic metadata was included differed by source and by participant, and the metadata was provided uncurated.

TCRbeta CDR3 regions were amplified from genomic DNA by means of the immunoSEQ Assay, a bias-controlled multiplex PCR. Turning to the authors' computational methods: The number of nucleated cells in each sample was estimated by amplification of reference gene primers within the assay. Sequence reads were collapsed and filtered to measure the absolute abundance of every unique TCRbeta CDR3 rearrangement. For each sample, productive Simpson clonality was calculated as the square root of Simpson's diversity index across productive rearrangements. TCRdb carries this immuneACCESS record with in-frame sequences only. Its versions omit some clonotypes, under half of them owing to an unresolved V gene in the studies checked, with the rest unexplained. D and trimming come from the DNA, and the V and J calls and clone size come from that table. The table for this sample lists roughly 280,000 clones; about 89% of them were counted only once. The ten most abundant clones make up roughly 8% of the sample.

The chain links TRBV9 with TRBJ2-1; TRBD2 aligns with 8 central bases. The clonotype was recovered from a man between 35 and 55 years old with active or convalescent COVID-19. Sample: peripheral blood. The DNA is TGTGCCAGCAGCGTAGATATCGGACTAGCCCACAATGAGCAGTTCTTC. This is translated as CASSVDIGLAHNEQFF.